This entry is about one T cell receptor beta chain. The data were taken from a study of blood T cell repertoires in COVID-19. In the authors' methods: Estimated nucleated cell counts came from reference gene primer amplification. Some clones are missing from TCRdb's copy, which holds only in-frame ones; the method was immunoSEQ multiplex PCR. That table supplies the V and J calls and clone size; D and trimming were determined from the DNA. Of under 300,000 clones listed, 86% are singletons. CDR3 length: 16 amino acids. Losses at the gene ends were 7 bases for V and 4 bases for J; bases not matched to a gene: 12. The V gene's germline CDR1 is LGHNT and CDR2 FRNRAP. During active infection, Seattle patients enrolled and were then monitored through disease.

Sequences were obtained from peripheral blood. The chain recombines TRBV12-5 with TRBJ2-1; 8 bases line up with TRBD2. The TCR originated in a woman in her 70s with COVID-19, enrolled during active disease. This CDR3 is CASVPSGGPQYNEQFF. The CDR3 DNA follows: TGTGCTAGTGTTCCCAGCGGGGGCCCTCAGTACAATGAGCAGTTCTTC.